Listed below are T cell receptor beta chains from one sample, sequenced in a study of blood T cell repertoires in COVID-19. The table came from immunoSEQ multiplex PCR; TCRdb's copy has only in-frame clones and leaves some out. Of approximately 500,000 clones in the sample, around nine tenths are singletons; the top ten hold roughly 7.4%. Sequencing was carried out using peripheral blood. Receptors were obtained from a woman between 50 and 59 years old with COVID-19, enrolled during active disease. The CDR3 runs from the conserved cysteine through the conserved F or W. Each record gives: CDR3 length, D gene, clone size, J gene, V gene, CDR3 protein, CDR3 DNA. The D gene is left open where the match is weak. A row's size may be missing; if present it is once, few, many or a size class.

>14|TRBD1|NA|TRBJ1-1|TRBV30
CAWSKGQMNTEAFF
TGTGCCTGGTCGAAGGGACAGATGAACACTGAAGCTTTCTTT
>12|NA|NA|TRBJ2-1|TRBV4-1
CASSQGGYEQFF
TGCGCCAGCAGCCAAGGCGGGTATGAGCAGTTCTTC
>15|NA|NA|TRBJ1-3|TRBV6-2/TRBV6-3
CASSYVRNSGNTIYF
TGTGCCAGCAGTTACGTGAGGAACTCTGGAAACACCATATATTTT
>16|NA|NA|TRBJ1-2|TRBV19
CASSIWVTGLNYGYTF
TGTGCCAGTAGTATATGGGTGACAGGTCTTAACTATGGCTACACCTTC
>18|TRBD1|NA|TRBJ1-2|TRBV7-9
CASSRLPGQGAPNYGYTF
TGTGCCAGCAGCCGGCTGCCCGGACAGGGGGCGCCCAACTATGGCTACACCTTC
>15|NA|once|TRBJ1-5|TRBV4-1
CASSPGTYYNQPQHF
TGCGCCAGCAGCCCCGGGACATACTACAATCAGCCCCAGCATTTT
>15|NA|NA|TRBJ1-5|TRBV6-1
CASSEWESLNQPQHF
TGTGCCAGCAGTGAATGGGAGTCCTTAAATCAGCCCCAGCATTTT
>15|NA|NA|TRBJ1-1|TRBV5-6
CASSSLGGQVTEAFF
TGTGCCAGCAGCTCCCTTGGTGGGCAGGTCACTGAAGCTTTCTTT
>21|TRBD2|NA|TRBJ2-1|TRBV3-1/TRBV3-2
CASSQRRLAGGLESTYNEQFF
TGTGCCAGCAGCCAGCGAAGACTAGCGGGGGGGCTAGAGTCGACCTACAATGAGCAGTTCTTC
>15|NA|once|TRBJ1-1|TRBV25-1
CASSVLGQGIPEAFF
TGTGCCAGCAGTGTTCTGGGGCAGGGGATTCCTGAAGCTTTCTTT
>13|NA|NA|TRBJ1-3|TRBV12-3/TRBV12-4
CASSEPGGNTIYF
TGTGCCAGCAGCGAACCAGGGGGAAACACCATATATTTT
>13|NA|NA|TRBJ1-4|TRBV6-5
CASSPVGGEKLFF
TGTGCCAGCAGCCCAGTCGGAGGGGAAAAACTGTTTTTT
>15|NA|NA|TRBJ2-2|TRBV7-2
CASSRAPGNTGELFF
TGTGCCAGCAGCCGCGCCCCAGGGAACACCGGGGAGCTGTTTTTT
>12|TRBD1|few|TRBJ1-1|TRBV6-5
CASRSGGTEAFF
TGTGCCAGCAGATCAGGGGGTACTGAAGCTTTCTTT
>13|NA|NA|TRBJ1-4|TRBV6-6
CASSYLAVEKLFF
TGTGCCAGCAGTTACTTGGCAGTTGAAAAACTGTTTTTT
>16|TRBD2|NA|TRBJ2-7|TRBV10-2
CASRDHLAGAPREQYF
TGCGCCAGCAGAGATCACCTAGCGGGGGCTCCGAGGGAGCAGTACTTC
>12|NA|NA|TRBJ2-5|TRBV3-1/TRBV3-2
CASSQAQETQYF
TGTGCCAGCAGCCAAGCTCAAGAGACCCAGTACTTC
>13|NA|once|TRBJ2-1|TRBV2
CASSAQGYNEQFF
TGTGCCAGCAGTGCTCAGGGTTACAATGAGCAGTTCTTC
>13|NA|NA|TRBJ2-3|TRBV4-1
CASSQQGGDTQYF
TGCGCCAGCAGCCAGCAAGGAGGGGATACGCAGTATTTT
>14|NA|NA|TRBJ1-1|TRBV29-1
CSVGPVDGDTEAFF
TGCAGCGTTGGACCGGTCGATGGAGACACTGAAGCTTTCTTT
>15|TRBD1|NA|TRBJ2-5|TRBV28
CASSSHVGDRETQYF
TGTGCCAGCAGTTCCCACGTGGGGGACAGAGAGACCCAGTACTTC
>12|NA|NA|TRBJ1-6|TRBV9
CASSPSGEYLHF
TGTGCCAGCAGCCCCAGTGGGGAGTACCTCCACTTT
>16|NA|NA|TRBJ1-5|TRBV19
CASSTRSSGINQPQHF
TGTGCCAGTAGTACCCGTTCCTCGGGGATCAATCAGCCCCAGCATTTT
>14|TRBD1|NA|TRBJ1-2|TRBV6-5
CASSRPGQGPGYTF
TGTGCCAGCAGTCGGCCGGGACAGGGTCCAGGCTACACCTTC
>18|NA|NA|TRBJ2-1|TRBV27
CASSSQTLGGGAYNEQFF
TGTGCCAGCAGTTCCCAAACCCTTGGGGGAGGAGCCTACAATGAGCAGTTCTTC
>15|TRBD1|NA|TRBJ2-5|TRBV9
CASSAWGQGYETQYF
TGTGCCAGCAGCGCTTGGGGACAGGGATATGAGACCCAGTACTTC